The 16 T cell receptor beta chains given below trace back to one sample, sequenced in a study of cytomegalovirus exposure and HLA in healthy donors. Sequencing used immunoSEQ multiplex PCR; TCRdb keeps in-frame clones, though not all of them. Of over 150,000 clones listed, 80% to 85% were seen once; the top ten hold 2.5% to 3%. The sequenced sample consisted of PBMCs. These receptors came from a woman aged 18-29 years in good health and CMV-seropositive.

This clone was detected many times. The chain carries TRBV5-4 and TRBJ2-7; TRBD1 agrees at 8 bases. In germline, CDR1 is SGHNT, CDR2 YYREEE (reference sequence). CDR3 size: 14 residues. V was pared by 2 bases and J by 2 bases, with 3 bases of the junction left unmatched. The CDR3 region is CASSFWDRPYEQYF. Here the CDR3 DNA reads TGTGCCAGCAGCTTTTGGGACAGGCCCTACGAGCAGTACTTC.

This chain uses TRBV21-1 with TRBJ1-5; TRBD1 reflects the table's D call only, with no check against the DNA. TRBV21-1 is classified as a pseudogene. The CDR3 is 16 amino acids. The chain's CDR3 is CASNKTGTGSTQPQHF. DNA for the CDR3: TGTGCCAGCAACAAAACCGGGACAGGGTCTACTCAGCCCCAGCATTTT.

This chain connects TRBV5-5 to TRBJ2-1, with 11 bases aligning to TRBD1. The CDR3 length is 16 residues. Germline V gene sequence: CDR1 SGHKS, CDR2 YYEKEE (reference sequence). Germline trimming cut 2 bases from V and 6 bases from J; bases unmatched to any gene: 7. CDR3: CASSLGSGQGVNEQFF. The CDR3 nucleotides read TGTGCCAGCAGCTTAGGCTCGGGACAGGGGGTCAATGAGCAGTTCTTC.

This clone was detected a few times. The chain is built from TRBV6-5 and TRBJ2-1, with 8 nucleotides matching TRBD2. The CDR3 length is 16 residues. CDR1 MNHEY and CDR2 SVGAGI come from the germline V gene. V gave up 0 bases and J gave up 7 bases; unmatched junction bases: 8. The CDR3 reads CASSYSIAGGENEQFF. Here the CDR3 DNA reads TGTGCCAGCAGTTACTCCATCGCGGGGGGCGAAAATGAGCAGTTCTTC.

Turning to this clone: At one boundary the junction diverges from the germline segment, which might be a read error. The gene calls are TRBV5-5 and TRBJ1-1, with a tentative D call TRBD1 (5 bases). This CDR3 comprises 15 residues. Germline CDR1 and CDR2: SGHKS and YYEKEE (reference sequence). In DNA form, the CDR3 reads TGTGCCAGCAGCTTAAATCAGGGTTGGAACGCTGAAGCTTTCTTT. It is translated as CASSLNQGWNAEAFF.

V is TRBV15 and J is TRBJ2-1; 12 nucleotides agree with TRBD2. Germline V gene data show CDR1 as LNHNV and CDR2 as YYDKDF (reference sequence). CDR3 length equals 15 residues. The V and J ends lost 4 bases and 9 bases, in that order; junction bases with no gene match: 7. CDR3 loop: CATSKPSGGAFEQFF. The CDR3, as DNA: TGTGCCACCAGCAAACCTAGCGGGGGGGCCTTTGAGCAGTTCTTC.

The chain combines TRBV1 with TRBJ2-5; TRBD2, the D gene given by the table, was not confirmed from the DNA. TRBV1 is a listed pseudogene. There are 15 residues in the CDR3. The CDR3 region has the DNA TGCACCAGCAGCCAAGGACTAGCGGGGGAAGAGACCCAGTACTTC. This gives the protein CTSSQGLAGEETQYF.

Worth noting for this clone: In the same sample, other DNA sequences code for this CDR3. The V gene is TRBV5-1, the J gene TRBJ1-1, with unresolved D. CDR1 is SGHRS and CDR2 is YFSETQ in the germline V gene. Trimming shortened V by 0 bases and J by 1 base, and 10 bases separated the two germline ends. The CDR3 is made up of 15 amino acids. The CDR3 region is CASSLGTGSNTEAFF. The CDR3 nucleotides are TGCGCCAGCAGCTTGGGAACGGGATCGAACACTGAAGCTTTCTTT.

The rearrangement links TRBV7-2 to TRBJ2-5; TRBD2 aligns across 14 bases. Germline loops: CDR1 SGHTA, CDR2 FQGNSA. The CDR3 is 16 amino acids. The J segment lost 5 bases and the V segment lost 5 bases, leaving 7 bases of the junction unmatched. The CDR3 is CASSTSGTSGGETQYF. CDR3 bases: TGTGCCAGCAGCACGTCTGGGACTAGCGGGGGTGAGACCCAGTACTTC.

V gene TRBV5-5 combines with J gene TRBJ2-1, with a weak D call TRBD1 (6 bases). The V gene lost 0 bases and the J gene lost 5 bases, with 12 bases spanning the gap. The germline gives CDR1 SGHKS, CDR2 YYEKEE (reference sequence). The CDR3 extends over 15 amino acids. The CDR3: CASSLVGQGNNEQFF. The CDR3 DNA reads TGTGCCAGCAGCTTGGTAGGCCAGGGGAACAATGAGCAGTTCTTC. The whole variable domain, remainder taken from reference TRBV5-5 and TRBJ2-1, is DAGVTQSPTHLIKTRGQQVTLRCSPISGHKSVSWYQQVLGQGPQFIFQYYEKEERGRGNFPDRFSARQFPNYSSELNVNALLLGDSALYLCASSLVGQGNNEQFFGPGTRLTVL.

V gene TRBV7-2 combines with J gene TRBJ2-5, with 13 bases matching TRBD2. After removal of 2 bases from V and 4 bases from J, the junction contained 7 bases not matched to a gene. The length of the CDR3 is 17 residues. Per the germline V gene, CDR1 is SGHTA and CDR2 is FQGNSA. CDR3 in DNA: TGTGCCAGCAGCTTATGGGGACTAGCGGGGAGTGTAGAGACCCAGTACTTC. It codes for CASSLWGLAGSVETQYF.

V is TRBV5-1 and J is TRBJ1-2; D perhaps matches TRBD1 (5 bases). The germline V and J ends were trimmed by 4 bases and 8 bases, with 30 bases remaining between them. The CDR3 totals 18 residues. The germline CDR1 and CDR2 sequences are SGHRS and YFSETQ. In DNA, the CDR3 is TGCGCCAGCAGCCAACGCCCATTAGGGGCGGAAATGGTTGTCGGCTACACCTTC. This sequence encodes CASSQRPLGAEMVVGYTF.

This chain's CDR3 is CASSLGGQGLVYEQYF. As DNA, the CDR3 is TGTGCCAGCAGCTTAGGGGGACAGGGGCTGGTCTACGAGCAGTACTTC. V and J are TRBV7-2 and TRBJ2-7; 10 positions match TRBD1. Germline V gene data show CDR1 as SGHTA and CDR2 as FQGNSA. J lost 3 bases, V lost 1 base, and 6 bases had no gene match. The CDR3 runs to 16 residues.

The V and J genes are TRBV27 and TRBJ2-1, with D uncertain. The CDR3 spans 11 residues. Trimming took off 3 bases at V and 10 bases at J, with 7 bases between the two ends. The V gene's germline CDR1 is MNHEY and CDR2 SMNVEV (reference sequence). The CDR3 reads CASSFSGEQFF. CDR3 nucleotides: TGTGCCAGCAGTTTCTCAGGAGAGCAGTTCTTC.

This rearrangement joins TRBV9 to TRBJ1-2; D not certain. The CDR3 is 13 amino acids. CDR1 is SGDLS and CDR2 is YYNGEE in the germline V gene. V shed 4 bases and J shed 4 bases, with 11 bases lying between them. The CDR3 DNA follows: TGTGCCAGCAGCCCAATTGAGGGCTATGGCTACACCTTC. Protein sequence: CASSPIEGYGYTF. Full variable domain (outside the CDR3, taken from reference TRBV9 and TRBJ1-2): DSGVTQTPKHLITATGQRVTLRCSPRSGDLSVYWYQQSLDQGLQFLIQYYNGEERAKGNILERFSAQQFPDLHSELNLSSLELGDSALYFCASSPIEGYGYTFGSGTRLTVV.

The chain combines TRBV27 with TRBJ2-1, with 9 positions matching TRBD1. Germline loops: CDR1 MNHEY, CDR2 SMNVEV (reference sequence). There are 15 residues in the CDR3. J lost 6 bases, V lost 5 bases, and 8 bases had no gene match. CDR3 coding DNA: TGTGCCAGCAGTCACGACAGGGGGATGGGCAATGAGCAGTTCTTC. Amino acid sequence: CASSHDRGMGNEQFF.